One sample yielded the 23 T cell receptor beta chains listed below, sequenced in a study of Graves' ophthalmopathy and Graves' hyperthyroidism. Amplification targeted the TCR beta CDR3 regions, with RNA transcripts as the source material. Following a first-round RT-PCR that used HTBI primers, a second-round multiplex PCR was carried out. TCRdb redid the calling of the multiplex PCR reads with MiXCR, one entry per CDR3 protein. The sample gives 20,000 to 30,000 distinct CDR3 sequences, about 50% of which show up once; roughly 6.5% is in the top ten. Sequencing was performed on peripheral blood. The receptors stem from an adult woman with stable Graves' hyperthyroidism.

This clonotype was recorded many times. With a much larger clone just one base away, this may be a read error. V usage is TRBV28 and J usage is TRBJ2-7; a possible D gene is TRBD1 (6 bases). CDR3 size: 15 residues. V lost 6 bases, J lost 2 bases, and 17 bases lay in between. Looked up from germline, CDR1 is MDHEN and CDR2 is SYDVKM. The CDR3 sequence: CASRGPGQFAYEQYF. The CDR3 DNA reads as TGTGCCAGCAGAGGACCGGGACAATTCGCCTACGAGCAGTACTTC.

The V gene is TRBV24-1, the J gene TRBJ2-1, with a possible D match to TRBD1 (5 bases). Trimming removed 4 bases from V and 10 bases from J, with 10 bases in between. CDR1 is KGHDR and CDR2 is SFDVKD in the germline V gene. The CDR3 covers 12 residues. CDR3 coding DNA: TGTGCCACCAGTGACTATAGACAGGAGCAGTTCTTC. Protein: CATSDYRQEQFF.

In DNA, the CDR3 is TGTGCCAGCAGGGAGGGGAGAGGCACTTCCACCGGGGAGCTGTTTTTT. Translating it yields CASREGRGTSTGELFF. The chain couples TRBV2 to TRBJ2-2; a weak D match, TRBD2 (6 bases). The germline V gene has CDR1 SNHLY and CDR2 FYNNEI. The CDR3 is 16 residues long. The V end lost 6 bases, the J end lost 4 bases, and 18 bases lay between the germline ends.

The chain couples TRBV7-9 to TRBJ1-6; D unclear. Germline V lookup: CDR1 SEHNR, CDR2 FQNEAQ (reference sequence). V lost 3 bases and J lost 6, with 9 bases in between. The CDR3 totals 14 residues. This CDR3 is CASSFTEGNSPLHF. CDR3 DNA: TGTGCCAGCAGCTTCACTGAGGGTAATTCACCCCTCCACTTT.

The V gene is TRBV19, the J gene TRBJ1-6, with D tentatively TRBD1 (6 bases). CDR3 length equals 15 residues. CDR1 LNHDA and CDR2 SQIVND come from the germline V gene (reference sequence). The V end lost 0 bases, the J end lost 7 bases, and 10 bases lay between the germline ends. CDR3 DNA: TGTGCCAGTAGTATAGATGGGGGGCCCAATTCACCCCTCCACTTT. Translation gives CASSIDGGPNSPLHF.

This clonotype was counted ten times or more. This chain uses TRBV27 with TRBJ2-7; 12 bases match TRBD2. With V trimmed by 8 bases and J by 2 bases, 4 bases remained unmatched. Germline assignment: CDR1 MNHEY and CDR2 SMNVEV (reference sequence). This CDR3 comprises 14 residues. The CDR3 loop reads CASGLAGPTYEQYF. For the CDR3, the DNA is TGTGCCAGCGGACTAGCGGGACCCACCTACGAGCAGTACTTC.

The chain couples TRBV11-2 to TRBJ2-3, with 13 nucleotides matching TRBD2. After removal of 4 bases from V and 11 bases from J, the junction contained 21 bases not matched to a gene. The CDR3 loop spans 19 amino acids. The germline V gene encodes CDR1 SGHAT and CDR2 FQNNGV. As DNA, the CDR3 is TGTGCCAGCAGCTCACCTAGCTTACTAGCGGGAGGGCCCTACAATGAGCAGTATTTT. Its translation: CASSSPSLLAGGPYNEQYF.

This clonotype was observed at least ten times. The chain recombines TRBV12-3 or TRBV12-4 with TRBJ2-5, with D possibly TRBD2 on 5 matching bases. The V gene lost 6 bases and the J gene lost 1 base, with 12 bases spanning the gap. This CDR3 has 14 amino acids. CDR3 loop: CASSPEGFQETQYF. Here the CDR3 DNA reads TGTGCCAGCAGCCCAGAGGGTTTCCAAGAGACCCAGTACTTC.

As for this clonotype: This sequence may be a read error, since a much larger clone differs from it by one base. Since no conserved phenylalanine or tryptophan closes the CDR3, a read error is the likely cause. This chain connects TRBV5-1 to TRBJ2-1; D call uncertain. Germline V gene sequence: CDR1 SGHRS, CDR2 YFSETQ. The CDR3 has 15 residues. DNA for the CDR3: TGCGCCCGCAGCCCCTCCCCGGCACAGTACAATGAGCAGTTCCTC. This gives the protein CARSPSPAQYNEQFL.

Ten or more counts support this clonotype. The rearrangement joins TRBV11-2 to TRBJ1-1; possible D gene TRBD1, 6 bases. From germline, CDR1 is SGHAT and CDR2 FQNNGV. CDR3 length: 14 residues. V lost 5 bases and J 1 base, leaving 11 bases between the germline ends. This chain's CDR3 is CASSGGGWNTEAFF. CDR3 DNA: TGTGCCAGCAGCGGAGGGGGATGGAACACTGAAGCTTTCTTT.

This clonotype was detected ten times or more. This chain connects TRBV3-1 to TRBJ2-3; 7 bases agree with TRBD2. The CDR3 extends over 16 amino acids. Losses at the gene ends were 0 bases for V and 0 bases for J; bases not matched to a gene: 3. Germline V lookup: CDR1 LGHDT, CDR2 YNNKEL (reference sequence). This CDR3 reads CASSQDAGVSTDTQYF. For the CDR3, the DNA is TGTGCCAGCAGCCAAGATGCGGGAGTGAGCACAGATACGCAGTATTTT.

By share of the sample, this clonotype is medium-sized (0.01 to 0.1%). V and J are TRBV7-9 and TRBJ1-6; no clear D. V lost 0 bases to trimming and J lost 9 bases, with 6 bases between them. The CDR3 length is 13 residues. CDR1 is SEHNR and CDR2 is FQNEAQ in the germline V gene (reference sequence). For the CDR3, the DNA is TGTGCCAGCAGCTTAGCGGAGGCTTCACCCCTCCACTTT. Its translation is CASSLAEASPLHF. Together with reference TRBV7-9 and TRBJ1-6, the CDR3 gives the full variable domain: DTGVSQNPRHKITKRGQNVTFRCDPISEHNRLYWYRQTLGQGPEFLTYFQNEAQLEKSRLLSDRFSAERPKGSFSTLEIQRTEQGDSAMYLCASSLAEASPLHFGNGTRLTVT.

By sample fraction, this clonotype is medium-sized. The chain combines TRBV9 with TRBJ1-5; 7 positions agree with TRBD1. The CDR3 has 14 amino acids. CDR1 is SGDLS, CDR2 YYNGEE, per germline. V lost 4 bases and J lost 6; bases outside the gene matches: 7. CDR3: CASSPSTGSQPQHF. The DNA of the CDR3 is TGTGCCAGCAGCCCATCGACAGGGTCTCAGCCCCAGCATTTT.

This clonotype is medium-sized. The genes are TRBV29-1 and TRBJ1-2; no reliable D call. Trimming removed 3 bases at V and 6 bases at J, with 11 bases between. CDR1 and CDR2 (germline): SQVTM, ANQGSEA. There are 12 residues in the CDR3. Here the CDR3 DNA reads TGCAGCGTTGAGGGTGGGCAGAATGGCTACACCTTC. It yields the protein CSVEGGQNGYTF.

The chain's CDR3 is CAWSRGTLGEQYV. Here the CDR3 DNA reads TGCGCCTGGAGTAGGGGGACGCTCGGGGAGCAGTACGTC. The genes are TRBV30 and TRBJ2-7, with D tentatively TRBD1 (6 bases). CDR1 and CDR2 (germline): GTSNPN, SVGIG (reference sequence). The CDR3 consists of 13 residues.

The chain combines TRBV2 with TRBJ2-1, with a tentative D call TRBD2 (5 bases). Trimming took 6 bases from V and 7 from J, leaving 13 bases between them. Germline CDR1 and CDR2: SNHLY and FYNNEI. This CDR3 has 13 residues. This CDR3 reads CASRGSATNEQFF. The DNA of the CDR3 is TGTGCCAGCAGGGGGAGTGCAACTAATGAGCAGTTCTTC.

V and J are TRBV6-2 or TRBV6-3 and TRBJ2-7, with D possibly TRBD1 on 6 matching bases. Germline V gene sequence: CDR1 MNHEY, CDR2 SVGEGT. This CDR3 comprises 11 residues. The V and J ends lost 7 bases and 8 bases respectively, with 12 bases between them. CDR3 loop: CASKGGYKQYF. In DNA, the CDR3 is TGTGCCAGCAAAGGGGGATACAAGCAGTACTTC.

The chain combines TRBV6-5 with TRBJ1-2; possible D gene TRBD1, 6 bases. CDR3 length: 17 residues. V was clipped by 2 bases and J by 8 bases, with 24 bases between them. Germline loops: CDR1 MNHEY, CDR2 SVGAGI. Here the CDR3 DNA reads TGTGCCAGCAGTTACGGGGGGAACCAGGGGTCTATAATCGGCTACACCTTC. Its protein is CASSYGGNQGSIIGYTF.

Ten or more counts support this clonotype. V usage is TRBV4-2 and J usage is TRBJ2-5, with D perhaps matching TRBD1 (6 bases). The CDR3 spans 13 residues. Germline V CDR1 and CDR2: LGHNA, YNFKEQ. Trimming stripped 2 bases from V and 5 bases from J, with 9 bases between. Here the CDR3 reads CASSQPGEETQYF. The CDR3 bases are TGTGCCAGCAGCCAACCAGGGGAGGAGACCCAGTACTTC.

In regard to this clonotype: Just one base apart from a much larger clone, this may be a read error. This chain joins TRBV12-3 or TRBV12-4 and TRBJ2-5; tentatively, D is TRBD2 (5 bases). Trimming left V 4 bases short and J 4 bases short, with 13 bases between. The CDR3 sequence is 14 residues long. CDR3 nucleotide sequence: TGTGCCAGCAGTTGGGATCGCCGGGGAGAGACCCAGTACTTC. Its translation: CASSWDRRGETQYF.

For this clonotype: This CDR3 is missing its conserved last phenylalanine or tryptophan, likely due to a read error. It is unclear where the CDR3 begins or ends on the DNA, so no DNA is shown, and the CDR3 is as TCRdb lists it. The chain links TRBV2 to TRBJ2-5; the listed D gene, TRBD1, was not tested against the DNA. With termini counted, the CDR3 has 9 amino acids. From germline, CDR1 is SNHLY and CDR2 FYNNEI. CDR3 region: CASSRTWDT.

This chain connects TRBV9 to TRBJ1-4; D remains ambiguous. V lost 2 bases and J 5 bases, leaving 16 bases between the germline ends. Germline V gene data show CDR1 as SGDLS and CDR2 as YYNGEE. This CDR3 is 16 amino acids long. DNA for the CDR3: TGTGCCAGCAGCGTCGTAGCGGGAAGCTACAATGAAAAACTGTTTTTT. Translated: CASSVVAGSYNEKLFF.

The J gene is TRBJ1-1, the V gene TRBV7-9; 7 bases are shared with TRBD1. The CDR3 has 12 residues. V lost 5 bases to trimming and J lost 3 bases; unmatched junction nucleotides: 0. Germline V gene data show CDR1 as SEHNR and CDR2 as FQNEAQ (reference sequence). CDR3 bases: TGTGCCAGCAGCCAGGGGGACACTGAAGCTTTCTTT. Its translation is CASSQGDTEAFF.